This TCR beta chain was documented in a study of cytomegalovirus exposure and HLA in healthy donors. Study conclusions and caveats: Productive status was seen about 87% or about 30% of the time for most TCR beta V segments in an earlier analysis. Versus the approximately 700-donor mean, an Asian-associated ancestry cluster reportedly showed fewer N-insertions in a later analysis. Reportedly, cytomegalovirus status was diagnosed with high sensitivity and specificity.

As regards this clone: What it binds is not known.

Deletions cut 1 base from V and 8 bases from J, with 12 bases between. CDR3 length equals 15 residues. Per the germline V gene, CDR1 is MGHDK and CDR2 is SYGVNS. PCR was performed using 60 Vbeta and 13 Jbeta primers. TCRdb keeps only in-frame clones here, not all; method: immunoSEQ multiplex PCR. The sample yields fewer than 110,000 clones, around 73% seen once. V and J are TRBV25-1 and TRBJ1-6; D may be TRBD1 (5 bases). Sequencing was done on a sample of PBMCs. The receptor's source is a man between 25 and 39 years old in good health and CMV-seronegative. Written as DNA, the CDR3 is TGTGCCAGCAGTGAATCGAGGGGAGGGGATTCACCCCTCCACTTT. Protein sequence: CASSESRGGDSPLHF. The complete variable domain, with remaining parts taken from reference TRBV25-1 and TRBJ1-6, reads EADIYQTPRYLVIGTGKKITLECSQTMGHDKMYWYQQDPGMELHLIHYSYGVNSTEKGDLSSESTVSRIRTEHFPLTLESARPSHTSQYLCASSESRGGDSPLHFGNGTRLTVT.